Below are 20 T cell receptor beta chains sequenced from a single sample in a study of control samples from healthy donors and cancer patients. Sequenced by immunoSEQ multiplex PCR; TCRdb stores in-frame clones only, minus some. In the table there are around 140,000 clones, 85% to 90% of which are singletons. The sequencing sample was made of PBMCs. The receptor source for this set is a man aged 45-60 years with head and neck cancer.

V is TRBV5-4 and J is TRBJ1-1, with D unclear. Germline V gene lookup returns CDR1 SGHNT and CDR2 YYREEE (reference sequence). V was clipped by 4 bases and J by 5 bases, with 15 bases between them. The CDR3 has 14 amino acids. The CDR3 DNA follows: TGTGCCAGCAGCCGACGCTTGGGTGGTACTGAAGCTTTCTTT. Protein: CASSRRLGGTEAFF.

The chain carries TRBV18 and TRBJ2-2; the match to TRBD2 covers 10 bases. Per germline, CDR1 KGHSH and CDR2 LQKENI. This CDR3 has 17 amino acids. V shed 0 bases and J 4 bases; nucleotides not matched to a gene: 5. The CDR3: CASSPPSGGAFTGELFF. The CDR3 DNA reads as TGTGCCAGCTCACCACCAAGCGGGGGGGCCTTCACCGGGGAGCTGTTTTTT.

This rearrangement joins TRBV3-1 (or the pseudogene TRBV3-2) to TRBJ1-2, with D maybe TRBD1 (6 bases). Germline CDR1 reads LGHDT; CDR2 reads YNNKEL (reference sequence). Trimming took off 0 bases at V and 8 bases at J, with 13 bases between the two ends. This CDR3 region has 14 residues. The CDR3 here is CASSQDLQGVGYTF. The DNA of the CDR3 is TGTGCCAGCAGCCAAGATTTACAGGGTGTCGGCTACACCTTC.

The genes are TRBV19 and TRBJ2-5, with D possibly being TRBD1 or TRBD2 (5 bases each). This CDR3 contains 15 residues. Germline-derived CDR1 and CDR2 are LNHDA and SQIVND (reference sequence). Between the trimmed V and J ends, which lost 9 bases and 4 bases, there was a span of 21 bases. The CDR3 sequence is CASIRDQGWGETQYF. The CDR3 DNA follows: TGTGCCAGCATTCGGGACCAGGGTTGGGGAGAGACCCAGTACTTC.

V and J are TRBV13 and TRBJ2-3; D assignment may be TRBD1 or TRBD2 (6 bases each). This CDR3 has 16 amino acids. Germline values: CDR1 PRHDT, CDR2 FYEKMQ (reference sequence). V lost 1 base, J lost 11 bases, and 22 bases lay in between. CDR3 sequence (DNA): TGTGCCAGCAGCTTAGTTCGGGGGCGAACTCAATTAGGGCAGTATTTT. Translation gives CASSLVRGRTQLGQYF.

This clone was detected only once. The chain recombines TRBV4-1 with TRBJ2-1; D gene unclear. CDR3 length: 12 amino acids. Trimming shortened V by 6 bases and J by 6 bases, and 9 bases separated the two germline ends. Germline V lookup: CDR1 MGHRA, CDR2 YSYEKL. CDR3: CASRLSVNEQFF. The CDR3 DNA follows: TGCGCCAGCAGGCTGTCAGTCAATGAGCAGTTCTTC.

The genes are TRBV6-4 and TRBJ2-3; D not resolved. The germline V gene has CDR1 MRHNA and CDR2 SNTAGT. V was pared by 4 bases and J by 7 bases, with 12 bases between. The CDR3 consists of 13 residues. The CDR3 is CASSGESEHTQYF. CDR3 in DNA: TGTGCCAGCAGTGGGGAAAGCGAGCATACGCAGTATTTT.

This clone was found once. The CDR3 spells CASSRDVVTGELFF. CDR3 DNA sequence: TGTGCCAGCAGTAGGGACGTAGTGACCGGGGAGCTGTTTTTT. The chain joins TRBV6-5 to TRBJ2-2, with D perhaps given as TRBD1 or TRBD2 (5 bases each). CDR1 is MNHEY and CDR2 is SVGAGI in the germline V gene. This CDR3 contains 14 residues. V was clipped by 5 bases and J by 5 bases, with 12 bases between them.

The CDR3 DNA reads as TGTGCCAGCAGCTTCGGGGTAGGCGAGACCCAGTACTTC. Its protein product is CASSFGVGETQYF. The chain employs TRBV11-1 and TRBJ2-5; tentatively, D is TRBD2 (5 bases). The ends were cut back, 3 bases at V and 5 bases at J, with 10 bases in the middle. This CDR3 has 13 residues. CDR1 is SGHAT, CDR2 FQDESV, per germline (reference sequence).

The J gene is TRBJ1-2, the V gene TRBV7-9; possible D gene TRBD1, 5 bases. The V and J ends lost 5 bases and 6 bases respectively, with 13 bases between them. The germline V gene encodes CDR1 SEHNR and CDR2 FQNEAQ (reference sequence). The CDR3 has 13 amino acids. Here the CDR3 reads CASSPGTSNGYTF. CDR3 coding DNA: TGTGCCAGCAGCCCCGGGACCTCAAATGGCTACACCTTC.

The chain carries TRBV5-6 and TRBJ2-7; a weak D match, TRBD1 (6 bases). With 4 bases removed from V and 2 bases from J, the gap between germline ends came to 10 bases. CDR1 and CDR2 from the germline V gene are SGHDT and YYEEEE. The CDR3 sequence is 13 residues long. Here the CDR3 DNA reads TGTGCCAGCAGCGGGGGCGGTGCCTACGAGCAGTACTTC. It yields the protein CASSGGGAYEQYF.

The chain joins TRBV6-5 to TRBJ1-6; 7 bases are shared with TRBD1. V shed 4 bases and J 7 bases; nucleotides not matched to a gene: 7. This CDR3 comprises 15 residues. The germline gives CDR1 MNHEY, CDR2 SVGAGI. DNA of the CDR3: TGTGCCAGCAGTTCCCGGGACAGCCGGAATTCACCCCTCCACTTT. The encoded protein is CASSSRDSRNSPLHF.

This clone was found a few times. This CDR3 is also generated by other DNA sequences in the sample. The chain uses TRBV2 and TRBJ2-7, with D hard to call. The CDR3 sequence is 12 residues long. V was pared by 3 bases and J by 3 bases, with 6 bases between. Germline values: CDR1 SNHLY, CDR2 FYNNEI. The CDR3 region is CASSEESYEQYF. CDR3 sequence (DNA): TGTGCCAGCAGTGAGGAGAGCTACGAGCAGTACTTC.

The gene calls are TRBV19 and TRBJ2-5, with D possibly called TRBD1 or TRBD2 (5 bases each). CDR1 and CDR2 from the germline V gene are LNHDA and SQIVND (reference sequence). The V end lost 3 bases, the J end lost 3 bases, and 11 bases lay between the germline ends. The CDR3 runs to 14 residues. The CDR3 spells CASSIGAAKETQYF. The DNA for the CDR3 is TGTGCCAGTAGTATCGGGGCAGCAAAAGAGACCCAGTACTTC. The full variable domain, in which reference TRBV19 and TRBJ2-5 provide the parts outside the CDR3, is DGGITQSPKYLFRKEGQNVTLSCEQNLNHDAMYWYRQDPGQGLRLIYYSQIVNDFQKGDIAEGYSVSREKKESFPLTVTSAQKNPTAFYLCASSIGAAKETQYFGPGTRLLVL.

V and J are TRBV9 and TRBJ1-2; 8 bases align to TRBD1. Trimming removed 4 bases from V and 4 bases from J; junction bases left unmatched: 6. The germline V gene encodes CDR1 SGDLS and CDR2 YYNGEE. The CDR3 contains 14 residues. The CDR3 coding sequence is TGTGCCAGCAGCCCCCCGGGACAGGCCTATGGCTACACCTTC. Its translation is CASSPPGQAYGYTF.

This rearrangement joins TRBV10-3 to TRBJ1-6; D is ambiguous. The CDR3 has 19 residues. V was cut by 1 base and J by 0 bases, with 16 bases left in between. Germline V gene sequence: CDR1 ENHRY, CDR2 SYGVKD. The CDR3 nucleotides read TGTGCCATCAGTGAGTTTCGGGGTCAGAGCAGCTCCTATAATTCACCCCTCCACTTT. This encodes CAISEFRGQSSSYNSPLHF.

The chain employs TRBV7-8 and TRBJ2-1, with 8 bases that match TRBD1. The CDR3 covers 17 residues. After removal of 1 base from V and 6 bases from J, the junction contained 11 bases not matched to a gene. Germline V gene sequence: CDR1 SGHVS, CDR2 FQNEAQ. The CDR3 sequence: CASSLDRGTGASNEQFF. Written as DNA, the CDR3 is TGTGCCAGCAGCTTAGACCGAGGGACAGGAGCCTCCAATGAGCAGTTCTTC.

The chain employs TRBV19 and TRBJ1-5; 8 bases fit TRBD1. V trimming: 4 bases; J trimming: 9 bases; junction bases outside the gene matches: 14. The CDR3 is 16 amino acids. Germline CDR1 LNHDA, CDR2 SQIVND (reference sequence). The CDR3 nucleotides are TGTGCCAGTAGTAAGGACAGGGAAATGGGGATCCGGCCCCAGCATTTT. Protein: CASSKDREMGIRPQHF.

The gene calls are TRBV6-6 and TRBJ1-1; possibly TRBD1 for D (6 bases). CDR1 is MNHNY and CDR2 is SVGAGI in the germline V gene (reference sequence). V was pared by 2 bases and J by 1 base, with 14 bases between. The CDR3 sequence is 16 residues long. The CDR3 coding sequence is TGTGCCAGCAGTTACACGGGTCACAGGGAGAACACTGAAGCTTTCTTT. Protein: CASSYTGHRENTEAFF.

DNA of the CDR3: TGTGCCAGCACAGCCCTCCTATCTTCCCTCGAGCAGTACTTC. This encodes CASTALLSSLEQYF. The J gene is TRBJ2-7, the V gene TRBV6-6; unclear D gene. V lost 7 bases and J 6 bases, leaving 19 bases between the germline ends. Germline assignment: CDR1 MNHNY and CDR2 SVGAGI (reference sequence). The CDR3 has 14 amino acids.